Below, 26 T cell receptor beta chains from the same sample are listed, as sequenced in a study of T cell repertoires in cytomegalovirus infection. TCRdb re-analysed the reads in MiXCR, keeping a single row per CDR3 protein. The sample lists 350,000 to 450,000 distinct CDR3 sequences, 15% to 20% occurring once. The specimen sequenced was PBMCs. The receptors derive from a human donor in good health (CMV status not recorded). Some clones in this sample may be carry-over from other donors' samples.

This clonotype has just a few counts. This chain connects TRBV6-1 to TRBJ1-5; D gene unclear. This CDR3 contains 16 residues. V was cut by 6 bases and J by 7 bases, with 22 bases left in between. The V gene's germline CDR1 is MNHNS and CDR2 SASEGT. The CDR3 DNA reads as TGTGCCAGCAGCTCGTTGACATCGGGTTTGAGCCAGCCCCAGCATTTT. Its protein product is CASSSLTSGLSQPQHF.

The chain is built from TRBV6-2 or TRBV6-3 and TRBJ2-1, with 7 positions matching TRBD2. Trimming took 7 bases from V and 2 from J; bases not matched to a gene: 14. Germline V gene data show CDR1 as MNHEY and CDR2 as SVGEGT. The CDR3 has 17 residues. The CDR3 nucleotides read TGTGCCAGCACCAAGCTTCTTCCCGGGGGGACCTACAATGAGCAGTTCTTC. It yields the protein CASTKLLPGGTYNEQFF.

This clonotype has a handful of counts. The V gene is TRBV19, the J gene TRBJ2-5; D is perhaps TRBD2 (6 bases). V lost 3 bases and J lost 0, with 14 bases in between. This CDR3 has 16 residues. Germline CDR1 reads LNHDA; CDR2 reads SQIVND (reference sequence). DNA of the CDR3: TGTGCCAGTAGTATTCAAGGGCGGGGATACCAAGAGACCCAGTACTTC. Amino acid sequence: CASSIQGRGYQETQYF.

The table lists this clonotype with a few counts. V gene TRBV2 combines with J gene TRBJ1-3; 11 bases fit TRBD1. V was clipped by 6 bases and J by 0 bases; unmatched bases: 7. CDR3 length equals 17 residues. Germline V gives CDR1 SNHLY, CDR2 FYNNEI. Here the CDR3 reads CASRDGQGAASGNTIYF. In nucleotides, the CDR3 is TGTGCCAGCAGGGATGGACAGGGGGCCGCCTCTGGAAACACCATATATTTT. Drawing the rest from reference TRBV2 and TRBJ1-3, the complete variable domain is EPEVTQTPSHQVTQMGQEVILRCVPISNHLYFYWYRQILGQKVEFLVSFYNNEISEKSEIFDDQFSVERPDGSNFTLKIRSTKLEDSAMYFCASRDGQGAASGNTIYFGEGSWLTVV.

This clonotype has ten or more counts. CDR3 residues: CASSFFRDRGLGNQPQHF. CDR3 bases: TGTGCCAGCAGTTTTTTCCGGGACAGGGGATTAGGCAATCAGCCCCAGCATTTT. The chain uses TRBV28 and TRBJ1-5; 10 bases fit TRBD1. Germline V gene sequence: CDR1 MDHEN, CDR2 SYDVKM. CDR3 length: 18 residues. With V trimmed by 3 bases and J by 2 bases, 10 bases remained unmatched.

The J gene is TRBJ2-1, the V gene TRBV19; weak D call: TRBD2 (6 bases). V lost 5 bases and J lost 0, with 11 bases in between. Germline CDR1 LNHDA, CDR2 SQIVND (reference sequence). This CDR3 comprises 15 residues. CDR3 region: CASSGTSSSYNEQFF. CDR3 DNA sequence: TGTGCCAGTAGTGGGACTTCCAGCTCCTACAATGAGCAGTTCTTC.

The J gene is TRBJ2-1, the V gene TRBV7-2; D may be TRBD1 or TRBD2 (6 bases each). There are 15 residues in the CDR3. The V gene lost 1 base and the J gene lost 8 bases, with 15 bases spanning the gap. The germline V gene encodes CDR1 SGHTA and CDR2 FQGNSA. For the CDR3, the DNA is TGTGCCAGCAGCTTAGTAGGGGGGCCTCTCCATGAGCAGTTCTTC. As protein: CASSLVGGPLHEQFF.

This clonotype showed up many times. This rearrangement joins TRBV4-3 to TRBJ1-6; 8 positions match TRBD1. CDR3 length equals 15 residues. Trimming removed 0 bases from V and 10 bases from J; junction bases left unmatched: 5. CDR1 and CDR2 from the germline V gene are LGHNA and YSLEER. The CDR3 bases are TGCGCCAGCAGCCAAGAGGCAGGGGGCGTCTCACCCCTCCACTTT. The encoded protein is CASSQEAGGVSPLHF.

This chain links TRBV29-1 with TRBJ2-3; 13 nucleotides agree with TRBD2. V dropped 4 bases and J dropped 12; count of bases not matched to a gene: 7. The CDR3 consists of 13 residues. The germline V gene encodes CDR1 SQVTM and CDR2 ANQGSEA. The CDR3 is CSVARGLAGYQYF. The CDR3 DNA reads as TGCAGCGTTGCGCGGGGACTAGCGGGGTATCAGTATTTT.

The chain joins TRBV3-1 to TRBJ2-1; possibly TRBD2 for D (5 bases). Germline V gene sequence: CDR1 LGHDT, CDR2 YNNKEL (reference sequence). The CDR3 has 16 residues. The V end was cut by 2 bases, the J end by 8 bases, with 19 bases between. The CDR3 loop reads CASSQNIGPSSDEQFF. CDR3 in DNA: TGTGCCAGCAGCCAAAATATTGGTCCTAGCAGCGATGAGCAGTTCTTC.

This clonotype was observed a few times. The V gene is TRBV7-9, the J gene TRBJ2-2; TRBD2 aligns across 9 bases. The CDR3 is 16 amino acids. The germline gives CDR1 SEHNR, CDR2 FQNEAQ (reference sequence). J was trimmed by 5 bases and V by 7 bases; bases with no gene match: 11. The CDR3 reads CASITPWREGTGELFF. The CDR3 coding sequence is TGTGCCAGCATCACTCCCTGGCGGGAGGGAACCGGGGAGCTGTTTTTT.

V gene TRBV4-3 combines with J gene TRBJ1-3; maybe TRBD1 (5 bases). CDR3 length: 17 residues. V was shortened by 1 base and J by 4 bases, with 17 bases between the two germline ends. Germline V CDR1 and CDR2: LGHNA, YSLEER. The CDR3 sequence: CASSQGPAGPVGNTIYF. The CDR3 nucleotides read TGCGCCAGCAGCCAAGGGCCAGCAGGGCCGGTAGGAAACACCATATATTTT.

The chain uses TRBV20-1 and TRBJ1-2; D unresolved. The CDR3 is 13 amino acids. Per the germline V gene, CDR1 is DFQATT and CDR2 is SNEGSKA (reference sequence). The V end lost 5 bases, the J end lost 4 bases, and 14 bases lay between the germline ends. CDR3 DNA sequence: TGCAGTGCTCGGAGGCAGAGGGCCTATGGCTACACCTTC. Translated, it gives CSARRQRAYGYTF.

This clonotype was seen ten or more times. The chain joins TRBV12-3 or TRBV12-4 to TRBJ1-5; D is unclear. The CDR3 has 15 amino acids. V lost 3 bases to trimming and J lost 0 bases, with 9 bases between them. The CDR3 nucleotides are TGTGCCAGCAGTTTTGGCTCCGGTAGCAATCAGCCCCAGCATTTT. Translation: CASSFGSGSNQPQHF.

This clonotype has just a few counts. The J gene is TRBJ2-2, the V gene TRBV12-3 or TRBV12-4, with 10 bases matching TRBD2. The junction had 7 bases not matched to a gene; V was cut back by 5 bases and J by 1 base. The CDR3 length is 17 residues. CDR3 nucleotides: TGTGCCAGCAGTGGCACGGGACTAGCGTTGAACACCGGGGAGCTGTTTTTT. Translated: CASSGTGLALNTGELFF.

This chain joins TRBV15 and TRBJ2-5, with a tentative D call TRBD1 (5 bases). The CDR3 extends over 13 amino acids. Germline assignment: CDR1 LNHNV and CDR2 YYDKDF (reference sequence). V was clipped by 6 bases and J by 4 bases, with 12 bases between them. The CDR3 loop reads CATSSRVRETQYF. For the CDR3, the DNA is TGTGCCACCAGTAGCAGGGTTCGAGAGACCCAGTACTTC.

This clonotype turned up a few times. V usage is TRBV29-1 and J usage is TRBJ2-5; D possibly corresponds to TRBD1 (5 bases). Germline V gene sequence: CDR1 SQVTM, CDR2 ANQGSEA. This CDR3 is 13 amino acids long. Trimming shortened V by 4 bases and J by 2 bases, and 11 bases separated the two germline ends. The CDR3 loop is CSVARTNQETQYF. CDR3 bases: TGCAGCGTTGCCCGGACAAATCAAGAGACCCAGTACTTC. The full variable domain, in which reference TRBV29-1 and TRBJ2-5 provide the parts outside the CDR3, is SAVISQKPSRDICQRGTSLTIQCQVDSQVTMMFWYRQQPGQSLTLIATANQGSEATYESGFVIDKFPISRPNLTFSTLTVSNMSPEDSSIYLCSVARTNQETQYFGPGTRLLVL.

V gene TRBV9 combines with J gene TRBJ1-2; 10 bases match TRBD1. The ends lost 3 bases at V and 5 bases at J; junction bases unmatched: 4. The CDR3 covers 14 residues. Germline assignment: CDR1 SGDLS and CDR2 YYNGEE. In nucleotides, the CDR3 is TGTGCCAGCAGCGCCGGACAGGGGGAATATGGCTACACCTTC. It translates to CASSAGQGEYGYTF.

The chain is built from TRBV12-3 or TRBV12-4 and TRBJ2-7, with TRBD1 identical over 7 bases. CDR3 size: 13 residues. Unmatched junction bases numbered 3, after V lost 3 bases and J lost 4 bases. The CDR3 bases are TGTGCCAGCAGTTTGGTACAGGGGTACGAGCAGTACTTC. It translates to CASSLVQGYEQYF.

For the CDR3, the DNA is TGTGCCAGCTTAGGAGCGGGGGGGAATGAGCAGTTCTTC. It is translated as CASLGAGGNEQFF. This chain joins TRBV7-6 and TRBJ2-1; 10 bases are a match to TRBD2. CDR3 length: 13 residues. V shed 8 bases, J shed 7 bases, and the junction held 5 bases outside the gene matches. Germline CDR1 and CDR2: SGHVS and FNYEAQ.

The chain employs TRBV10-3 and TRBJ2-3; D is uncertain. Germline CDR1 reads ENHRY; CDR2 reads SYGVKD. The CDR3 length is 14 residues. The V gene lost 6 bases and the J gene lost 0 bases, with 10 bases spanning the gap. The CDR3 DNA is TGTGCCATCAGAGATGACGGGAGCACAGATACGCAGTATTTT. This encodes CAIRDDGSTDTQYF.

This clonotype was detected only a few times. This CDR3 is CASSSRGAGVTQYF. The CDR3 DNA is TGTGCCAGCAGCTCACGGGGAGCGGGGGTGACCCAGTACTTC. The genes are TRBV7-2 and TRBJ2-5; 8 bases map to TRBD2. The V gene end was trimmed by 4 bases and the J gene end by 7 bases; junction bases not matched to a gene: 8. Germline CDR1 SGHTA, CDR2 FQGNSA. This CDR3 has 14 residues.

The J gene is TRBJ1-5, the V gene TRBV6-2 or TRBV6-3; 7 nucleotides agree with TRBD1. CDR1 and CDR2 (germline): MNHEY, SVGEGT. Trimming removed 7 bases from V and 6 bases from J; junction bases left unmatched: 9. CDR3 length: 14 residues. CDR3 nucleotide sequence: TGTGCCAGCAAGGTGACAGGGCGAGGTCAGCCCCAGCATTTT. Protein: CASKVTGRGQPQHF.

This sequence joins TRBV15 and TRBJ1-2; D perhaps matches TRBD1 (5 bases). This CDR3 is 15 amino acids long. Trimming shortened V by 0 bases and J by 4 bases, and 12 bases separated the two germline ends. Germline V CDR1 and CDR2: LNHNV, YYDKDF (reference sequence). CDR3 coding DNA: TGTGCCACCAGCAGAGATGTCGGGGGGAGCTATGGCTACACCTTC. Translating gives CATSRDVGGSYGYTF.

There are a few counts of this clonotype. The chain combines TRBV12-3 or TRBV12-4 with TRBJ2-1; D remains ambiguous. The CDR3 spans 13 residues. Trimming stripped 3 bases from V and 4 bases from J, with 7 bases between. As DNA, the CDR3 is TGTGCCAGCAGTTTCTCAGAATACAATGAGCAGTTCTTC. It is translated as CASSFSEYNEQFF.

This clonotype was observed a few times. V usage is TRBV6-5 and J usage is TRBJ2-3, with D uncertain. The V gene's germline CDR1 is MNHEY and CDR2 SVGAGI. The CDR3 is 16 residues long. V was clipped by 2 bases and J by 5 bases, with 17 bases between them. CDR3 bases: TGTGCCAGCAGTTACCCGATCGACACTCTAATAGATACGCAGTATTTT. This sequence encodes CASSYPIDTLIDTQYF.